The rows below give T cell receptor beta chains drawn from one sample of a study of response to subunit inactivated influenza vaccine. One entry per CDR3 protein results from TCRdb running MiXCR on the RT-PCR reads. There are roughly 710,000 distinct CDR3 sequences in the sample; around 15% occur only once, and 7.5% to 8% lies in the top ten. This specimen consisted of PBMCs from blood, obtained 14 to 15 days before vaccination. These receptors all stem from a man aged 45-65 years who received an inactivated influenza vaccine. CDR3s include the opening cysteine and the closing phenylalanine or tryptophan. Each record gives: J gene, V gene, D gene, clone size, CDR3 protein, CDR3 DNA. The D gene is left open where the match is weak. Some rows have no size entry. The others give once, few or many, or a class for an expanded clone.

>TRBJ1-4|TRBV5-1|-|-
CASSPRGFREKLFF
TGCGCCAGCAGCCCCCGGGGGTTTCGTGAAAAACTGTTTTTT
>TRBJ2-7|TRBV6-1|TRBD2|few
CASSPGSSGAYEQYF
TGTGCCAGCAGTCCCGGCTCTAGCGGGGCCTACGAGCAGTACTTC
>TRBJ2-2|TRBV11-2|-|-
CASSLDWVLAGELFF
TGTGCCAGCAGCTTAGATTGGGTTTTGGCCGGGGAGCTGTTTTTT
>TRBJ1-1|TRBV7-9|-|-
CASSLGFYTEAFF
TGTGCCAGCAGCTTAGGTTTTTACACTGAAGCTTTCTTT
>TRBJ2-1|TRBV5-1|TRBD1|-
CASSFTGQEYNEQFF
TGCGCCAGCAGCTTCACGGGACAGGAGTACAATGAGCAGTTCTTC
>TRBJ2-2|TRBV2|-|many
CAGTGGLTNTGELFF
TGTGCCGGCACAGGCGGACTTACTAACACCGGGGAGCTGTTTTTT
>TRBJ1-6|TRBV12-3/TRBV12-4|-|few
CASSFSGANSPLHF
TGTGCCAGCAGTTTCTCAGGGGCGAATTCACCCCTCCACTTT
>TRBJ2-7|TRBV6-2/TRBV6-3|TRBD1|few
CASSYPRDRDSYEQYF
TGTGCCAGCAGTTACCCCCGGGACAGGGACTCCTACGAGCAGTACTTC
>TRBJ1-5|TRBV20-1|-|many
CSATERRDQPQHF
TGCAGTGCTACCGAGAGGCGGGATCAGCCCCAGCATTTT
>TRBJ2-1|TRBV7-9|-|few
CASSSGNAFRANEQFF
TGTGCCAGCAGTTCTGGAAACGCGTTCAGGGCAAATGAGCAGTTCTTC
>TRBJ2-5|TRBV9|-|-
CASSGALRGPETQYF
TGTGCCAGCAGCGGAGCCCTCCGAGGACCGGAGACCCAGTACTTC
>TRBJ1-6|TRBV20-1|TRBD1|few
CSARYRGLYNSPLHF
TGCAGTGCTAGGTACAGGGGATTGTATAATTCACCCCTCCACTTT
>TRBJ2-7|TRBV20-1|TRBD1|few
CSANDRGLSYEQYF
TGCAGTGCGAACGACAGGGGCCTCTCCTACGAGCAGTACTTC
>TRBJ2-7|TRBV6-2/TRBV6-3|-|-
CASRNRDWNEQYF
TGTGCCAGCAGAAACAGGGATTGGAACGAGCAGTACTTC
>TRBJ2-1|TRBV25-1|-|-
CASSADRNEQFF
TGTGCCAGCAGTGCAGACCGTAATGAGCAGTTCTTC
>TRBJ2-7|TRBV27|-|-
CASSVDGRSSYEQYF
TGTGCCAGCAGCGTGGACGGCCGAAGTTCCTACGAGCAGTACTTC
>TRBJ2-3|TRBV7-8|-|-
CASSLVREFLRAADTQYF
TGTGCCAGCAGCTTAGTAAGGGAGTTTCTTAGGGCGGCAGATACGCAGTATTTT
>TRBJ2-7|TRBV6-5|TRBD2|-
CASSYGGETNEQYF
TGTGCCAGCAGTTACGGGGGGGAGACGAACGAGCAGTACTTC
>TRBJ2-1|TRBV7-2|TRBD2|few
CASSVLAGEGPYEQFF
TGTGCCAGCAGCGTACTAGCGGGAGAAGGGCCCTATGAGCAGTTCTTC
>TRBJ2-1|TRBV25-1|TRBD2|-
CASSVGGFYNEQFF
TGTGCCAGCAGTGTCGGGGGGTTTTACAATGAGCAGTTCTTC
>TRBJ2-3|TRBV7-9|-|many
CASSSRSGRVSDTQYF
TGTGCCAGCAGCTCAAGGAGCGGGCGGGTTTCGGATACGCAGTATTTT
>TRBJ1-1|TRBV11-2|-|few
CASRPGAGGTEAFF
TGTGCCAGCAGACCCGGGGCGGGAGGGACTGAAGCTTTCTTT
>TRBJ2-2|TRBV12-3/TRBV12-4|TRBD1|few
CASSGQGVVGGELFF
TGTGCCAGCAGTGGACAGGGGGTTGTGGGCGGGGAGCTGTTTTTT
>TRBJ2-1|TRBV12-3/TRBV12-4|TRBD2|-
CASSVGLAGNEQFF
TGTGCCAGCAGTGTTGGACTAGCGGGCAATGAGCAGTTCTTC
>TRBJ2-5|TRBV9|TRBD1|-
CASSAEGQLNRETQYF
TGTGCCAGCAGCGCCGAGGGACAGCTGAACAGGGAGACCCAGTACTTC
>TRBJ2-7|TRBV9|TRBD2|few
CASSVGLAGNGEQYF
TGTGCCAGCAGCGTAGGACTAGCGGGAAATGGCGAGCAGTACTTC
>TRBJ2-4|TRBV7-6|TRBD1|-
CASSQGQGAQNIQYF
TGTGCCAGCAGCCAGGGACAGGGGGCTCAAAACATTCAGTACTTC
>TRBJ2-1|TRBV12-3/TRBV12-4|-|-
CASSRDTVDEQFF
TGTGCCAGCAGCCGTGATACTGTCGATGAGCAGTTCTTC
>TRBJ2-3|TRBV10-3|TRBD1|few
CAISPVTGGHGDTQYF
TGTGCCATCAGTCCGGTTACAGGGGGGCACGGCGATACGCAGTATTTT
>TRBJ2-5|TRBV5-1|-|-
CASSPQGGQETQYF
TGCGCCAGCAGCCCCCAGGGAGGTCAAGAGACCCAGTACTTC
>TRBJ2-1|TRBV20-1|-|-
CSAGAGATYNEQFF
TGCAGTGCTGGGGCAGGGGCTACCTACAATGAGCAGTTCTTC
>TRBJ2-5|TRBV12-3/TRBV12-4|TRBD1|-
CASSFFPRQGVKTQYF
TGTGCCAGCAGTTTCTTTCCGCGACAGGGAGTGAAGACCCAGTACTTC
>TRBJ2-5|TRBV29-1|-|-
CSADPGRRRGREETQYF
TGCAGCGCTGACCCGGGACGGAGAAGGGGTCGAGAAGAGACCCAGTACTTC
>TRBJ1-5|TRBV20-1|-|few
CSARGGSLNQPQHF
TGCAGTGCTAGGGGCGGGTCCCTCAATCAGCCCCAGCATTTT
>TRBJ1-1|TRBV29-1|-|few
CSAAGQRRNTEAFF
TGCAGCGCCGCCGGACAGCGGCGGAACACTGAAGCTTTCTTT
>TRBJ2-2|TRBV18|-|few
CASSPPPPRELFF
TGTGCCAGCTCACCGCCTCCGCCACGGGAGCTGTTTTTT
>TRBJ2-7|TRBV15|TRBD2|-
CATSRKAGVSYEQYF
TGTGCCACCAGCAGGAAAGCGGGAGTGTCCTACGAGCAGTACTTC
>TRBJ2-3|TRBV3-1|-|few
CASSQDPGDTDTQYF
TGTGCCAGCAGCCAAGATCCGGGGGACACAGATACGCAGTATTTT
>TRBJ1-5|TRBV7-2|TRBD1|-
CASSLGYRGGAEPQHF
TGTGCCAGCAGCTTAGGGTACAGGGGAGGGGCAGAGCCCCAGCATTTT
>TRBJ2-2|TRBV7-3|TRBD2|few
CASTKTSGKLTGELFF
TGTGCCAGCACAAAGACTAGCGGGAAATTAACCGGGGAGCTGTTTTTT
>TRBJ2-3|TRBV20-1|-|many
CSARLVSTDTQYF
TGCAGTGCGCGACTGGTTAGCACAGATACGCAGTATTTT
>TRBJ2-7|TRBV27|-|-
CASSLSSGAAYEQYF
TGTGCCAGCAGTTTATCCTCCGGGGCCGCCTACGAGCAGTACTTC